This TCR beta chain is from a study of blood T cell repertoires in COVID-19. The wider study: Material from acute and convalescent COVID-19 was sourced from the United States, Italy and Spain.

In the original analysis: Counts of nucleated cells, estimated from reference gene primer amplification, were obtained. Assay: immunoSEQ multiplex PCR; the TCRdb copy retains only in-frame clones and omits some. From that table come the V and J calls and clone size; the DNA was used to work out D and trimming. This sample carries under 300,000 clones, approximately 87% of them seen once, and the ten largest clones take roughly 12%. The germline CDR1 and CDR2 sequences are MNHEY and SMNVEV (reference sequence). Trimming stripped 3 bases from V and 2 bases from J, with 3 bases between. This CDR3 is built from 12 residues.

The source is a woman aged 30 to 39 with COVID-19, enrolled during active disease. The chain joins TRBV27 to TRBJ2-3, with D unclear. The sample comprised peripheral blood. The CDR3 nucleotides are TGTGCCAGCAGTTTCAACACAGATACGCAGTATTTT. Its translation: CASSFNTDTQYF.